This T cell receptor beta chain is drawn from a study of control samples from healthy donors and cancer patients. The germline V gene encodes CDR1 GTSNPN and CDR2 SVGIG (reference sequence). With V trimmed by 3 bases and J by 6 bases, 8 bases remained unmatched. This CDR3 has 15 amino acids. Some clones are missing from TCRdb's copy, which holds only in-frame ones; the method was immunoSEQ multiplex PCR. The repertoire has 70,000 to 85,000 clones, 75% to 85% of them found once; the top ten carry 11%. The receptor was derived from a man aged 55 to 70 with head and neck cancer. V and J are TRBV30 and TRBJ1-4, with 9 bases aligning to TRBD1. The specimen sequenced was PBMCs. CDR3 DNA sequence: TGTGCCTGGAGACCAAAGGGACAGGGAGATGAAAAACTGTTTTTT. Translated, it gives CAWRPKGQGDEKLFF.